Listed below are T cell receptor beta chains from one sample, sequenced in a study of immune heterogeneity within non-small cell lung tumors. MiXCR was run by TCRdb on the multiplex PCR reads, yielding one entry per CDR3 protein. There are 8,000 to 13,000 distinct CDR3 sequences in the sample; around a sixth occur only once, and about 4% lies in the top ten. The material sequenced was lung tumor tissue. Every receptor here comes from a man aged 40-49 years with non-small cell lung cancer. CDR3s include the opening cysteine and the closing phenylalanine or tryptophan. The order of the fields is CDR3 length, V gene, clone size, J gene, D gene, CDR3 protein, CDR3 DNA. A D gene is named only where the DNA matches it firmly. Clone size appears in some rows only: once, few, many, or a class for an expanded clone.

16,TRBV4-1,many,TRBJ1-4,TRBD1,CASGGIGTATNEKLFF,TGCGCCAGCGGGGGAATCGGGACAGCAACTAATGAAAAACTGTTTTTT
13,TRBV7-9,many,TRBJ2-7,TRBD1,CASRAGTDYEQYF,TGTGCCAGCAGGGCCGGGACAGACTACGAGCAGTACTTC
15,TRBV7-2,many,TRBJ2-1,TRBD2,CASSFRLAGNNEQFF,TGTGCCAGCAGCTTCAGACTAGCGGGGAACAATGAGCAGTTCTTC
16,TRBV11-2,medium-sized,TRBJ2-1,TRBD2,CASSPKGRGIYNEQFF,TGTGCCAGCAGCCCAAAGGGGCGGGGGATTTACAATGAGCAGTTCTTC
16,TRBV2,few,TRBJ2-5,TRBD2,CASSRGLAGTQETQYF,TGTGCCAGCAGCAGGGGACTAGCGGGTACCCAAGAGACCCAGTACTTC
13,TRBV6-2/TRBV6-3,many,TRBJ2-3,-,CASSYMGGDTQYF,TGTGCCAGCAGTTACATGGGGGGCGATACGCAGTATTTT
15,TRBV7-3,many,TRBJ1-6,-,CASSLMAGRDSPLHF,TGTGCCAGCAGCTTAATGGCAGGGAGGGATTCACCCCTCCACTTT
15,TRBV4-1,many,TRBJ1-4,-,CASSQEGQINEKLFF,TGCGCCAGCAGCCAAGAAGGGCAGATTAATGAAAAACTGTTTTTT
19,TRBV20-1,medium-sized,TRBJ1-6,-,CSARDVLEEGSSYNSPLHF,TGCAGTGCTAGAGATGTTCTTGAGGAGGGGAGCTCCTATAATTCACCCCTCCACTTT
15,TRBV5-1,many,TRBJ1-5,TRBD1,CASSLGQGENQPQHF,TGCGCCAGCAGCTTGGGACAGGGGGAAAATCAGCCCCAGCATTTT
17,TRBV11-1,many,TRBJ2-6,TRBD1,CASSLLTGSSGANVLTF,TGTGCCAGCAGCTTATTGACAGGGTCCTCTGGGGCCAACGTCCTGACTTTC
16,TRBV5-1,many,TRBJ2-1,TRBD2,CASTKAGGSYYNEQFF,TGCGCCAGCACCAAGGCGGGGGGCAGTTACTACAATGAGCAGTTCTTC
16,TRBV6-2/TRBV6-3,many,TRBJ2-1,TRBD2,CASRAGTSGRGNEQFF,TGTGCCAGCAGAGCCGGGACTAGCGGGAGGGGAAATGAGCAGTTCTTC
14,TRBV7-9,many,TRBJ2-7,TRBD2,CASTIAGGSYEQYF,TGTGCCAGCACCATAGCGGGGGGTTCCTACGAGCAGTACTTC
13,TRBV2,medium-sized,TRBJ1-1,-,CASRLLPNTEAFF,TGTGCCAGCAGGCTTCTGCCGAACACTGAAGCTTTCTTT
16,TRBV20-1,medium-sized,TRBJ2-7,TRBD2,CSARDSSSGAYYEQYF,TGCAGTGCTAGAGATTCGTCCAGCGGGGCCTACTACGAGCAGTACTTC
15,TRBV20-1,many,TRBJ1-5,-,CSARGELGPYQPQHF,TGCAGTGCTAGGGGCGAGCTGGGGCCTTATCAGCCCCAGCATTTT
15,TRBV28,many,TRBJ2-7,-,CASSIRGAFSYEQYF,TGTGCCAGCAGTATCCGGGGGGCGTTCTCCTACGAGCAGTACTTC
18,TRBV4-2,medium-sized,TRBJ2-7,TRBD2,CASSQATGTSGSSYEQYF,TGTGCCAGCAGCCAGGCAACGGGAACGAGCGGGAGCTCCTACGAGCAGTACTTC
13,TRBV3-1,medium-sized,TRBJ1-5,-,CASSQGLNQPQHF,TGTGCCAGCAGCCAAGGACTTAATCAGCCCCAGCATTTT
13,TRBV12-3/TRBV12-4,medium-sized,TRBJ2-5,-,CASSTAAGETQYF,TGTGCCAGCAGCACAGCTGCAGGAGAGACCCAGTACTTC
17,TRBV28,medium-sized,TRBJ1-1,-,CASSLWGDGSTNTEAFF,TGTGCCAGCAGTTTATGGGGGGACGGGTCTACGAACACTGAAGCTTTCTTT
11,TRBV20-1,many,TRBJ2-7,-,CSAQPGLRQYF,TGCAGTGCTCAACCCGGCCTAAGGCAGTACTTC
15,TRBV19,many,TRBJ1-1,-,CASSMNPSTGTEAFF,TGTGCCAGTAGTATGAACCCGTCGACGGGGACTGAAGCTTTCTTT
14,TRBV12-3/TRBV12-4,medium-sized,TRBJ1-1,-,CASSFGRWNTEAFF,TGTGCCAGCAGTTTTGGCAGGTGGAACACTGAAGCTTTCTTT
15,TRBV7-8,-,TRBJ1-5,TRBD1,CASSSNTGGGQPQHF,TGTGCCAGCAGCTCAAACACAGGGGGGGGACAGCCCCAGCATTTT
15,TRBV9,medium-sized,TRBJ1-2,-,CASSHTLTGNYGYTF,TGTGCCAGCAGCCATACACTCACGGGAAACTATGGCTACACCTTC
15,TRBV19,many,TRBJ2-2,TRBD1,CASSIQGAPTGELFF,TGTGCCAGTAGTATACAGGGGGCGCCCACCGGGGAGCTGTTTTTT
14,TRBV2,-,TRBJ2-3,TRBD1,CASSKDRATDTQYF,TGTGCCAGCAGTAAGGACAGGGCCACAGATACGCAGTATTTT
16,TRBV5-6,-,TRBJ1-4,-,CASSPGGGLANEKLFF,TGTGCCAGCAGCCCGGGGGGAGGCCTGGCTAATGAAAAACTGTTTTTT
12,TRBV6-1,-,TRBJ1-4,-,CASLHGGEKLFF,TGTGCCAGCCTCCACGGGGGGGAAAAACTGTTTTTT
13,TRBV18,medium-sized,TRBJ2-3,-,CASSPFDTDTQYF,TGTGCCAGCTCACCATTTGACACAGATACGCAGTATTTT
16,TRBV6-2/TRBV6-3,medium-sized,TRBJ2-2,-,CASSYLGTANTGELFF,TGTGCCAGCAGTTACCTCGGGACCGCGAACACCGGGGAGCTGTTTTTT
15,TRBV20-1,many,TRBJ2-4,-,CSARDGAGLKNIQYF,TGCAGTGCTAGAGATGGGGCGGGCCTCAAAAACATTCAGTACTTC
14,TRBV7-8,many,TRBJ1-5,TRBD1,CASSRDRDNQPQHF,TGTGCCAGCAGCCGGGACAGGGACAATCAGCCCCAGCATTTT
14,TRBV5-1,many,TRBJ2-3,-,CASSLGYRTDTQYF,TGCGCCAGCAGCTTGGGGTATCGCACAGATACGCAGTATTTT
12,TRBV2,medium-sized,TRBJ1-2,-,CASSEGGYGYTF,TGTGCCAGCAGTGAGGGGGGCTATGGCTACACCTTC
13,TRBV30,many,TRBJ1-1,-,CAFRSQGRSEAFF,TGTGCCTTTCGGAGTCAGGGGCGTTCTGAAGCTTTCTTT
15,TRBV7-8,medium-sized,TRBJ2-7,-,CASSFGGLSLYEQYF,TGTGCCAGCAGCTTCGGAGGGCTATCTCTCTACGAGCAGTACTTC
11,TRBV28,medium-sized,TRBJ2-1,-,CASSSNREGVF,TGTGCCAGCAGTTCCAACAGGGAAGGAGTCTTC
15,TRBV20-1,many,TRBJ2-3,TRBD2,CSASGLAGVIRGQYF,TGCAGTGCTAGCGGACTAGCGGGAGTGATTCGTGGGCAGTATTTT
13,TRBV6-1,many,TRBJ2-5,TRBD1,CASRERGPETQYF,TGTGCCAGCAGGGAGAGGGGGCCGGAGACCCAGTACTTC
16,TRBV4-1,many,TRBJ2-5,-,CASSQGRGQLGETQYF,TGCGCCAGCAGCCAAGGAAGGGGCCAGCTAGGGGAGACCCAGTACTTC
18,TRBV28,many,TRBJ2-5,TRBD2,CASSLIPRTSGQEETQYF,TGTGCCAGCAGTTTAATACCTCGCACTAGCGGCCAAGAAGAGACCCAGTACTTC
23,TRBV4-3,many,TRBJ2-1,TRBD2,CASSQGPGQGGLAGLSSYNEQFF,TGCGCCAGCAGCCAAGGCCCGGGACAGGGAGGACTAGCGGGGCTCAGCTCCTACAATGAGCAGTTCTTC
11,TRBV2,many,TRBJ2-1,-,CASRYGNEQFF,TGTGCCAGCAGGTACGGGAATGAGCAGTTCTTC
15,TRBV5-1,medium-sized,TRBJ2-7,-,CASSLAGTRAHEQYF,TGCGCCAGCAGCTTGGCCGGCACCAGGGCCCACGAGCAGTACTTC
12,TRBV6-1,medium-sized,TRBJ1-5,-,CAVQGLNQPQHF,TGTGCCGTACAGGGTTTAAATCAGCCCCAGCATTTT
16,TRBV5-1,medium-sized,TRBJ2-3,-,CASSFLSLGEADTQYF,TGCGCCAGCAGCTTCTTGAGCCTGGGGGAAGCAGATACGCAGTATTTT